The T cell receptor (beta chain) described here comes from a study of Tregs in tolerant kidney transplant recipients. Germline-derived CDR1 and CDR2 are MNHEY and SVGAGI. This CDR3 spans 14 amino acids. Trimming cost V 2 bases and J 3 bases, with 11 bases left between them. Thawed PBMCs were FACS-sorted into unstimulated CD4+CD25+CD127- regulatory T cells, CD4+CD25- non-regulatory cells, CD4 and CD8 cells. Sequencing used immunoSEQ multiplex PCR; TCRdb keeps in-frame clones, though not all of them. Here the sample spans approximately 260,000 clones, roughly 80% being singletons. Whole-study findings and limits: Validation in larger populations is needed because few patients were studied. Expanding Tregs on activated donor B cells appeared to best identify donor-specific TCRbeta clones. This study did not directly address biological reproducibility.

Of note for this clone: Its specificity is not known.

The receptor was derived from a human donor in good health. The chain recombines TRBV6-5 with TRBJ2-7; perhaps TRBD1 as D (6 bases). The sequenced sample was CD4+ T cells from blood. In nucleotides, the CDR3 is TGTGCCAGCAGTTACGGGGACACCAGCTACGAGCAGTACTTC. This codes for CASSYGDTSYEQYF.